These 22 T cell receptor beta chains came from one sample sequenced in a study of cytomegalovirus exposure and HLA in healthy donors. Primers included in the PCR were 60 Vbeta and 13 Jbeta primers. The table came from immunoSEQ multiplex PCR; TCRdb's copy has only in-frame clones and leaves some out. The sample holds hundreds of thousands of clones, approximately 90% seen once. Sequencing input: PBMCs. The receptor source for this set is a young woman in good health and CMV-seronegative.

This clone has a single count. The chain has TRBV7-8 and TRBJ2-1; 13 bases fit TRBD2. There are 18 residues in the CDR3. Germline V gene lookup returns CDR1 SGHVS and CDR2 FQNEAQ. V lost 5 bases, J lost 4 bases, and 11 bases stayed unmatched. For the CDR3, the DNA is TGTGCCAGCAGCCCGCGGCACGCGGGACTAGCGGGGTACAATGAGCAGTTCTTC. Protein product: CASSPRHAGLAGYNEQFF.

The chain recombines TRBV27 with TRBJ1-2, with D uncertain. The CDR3 covers 13 residues. Germline lookup yields CDR1 MNHEY and CDR2 SMNVEV (reference sequence). V lost 6 bases, J lost 5 bases, and 13 bases lay in between. The CDR3 DNA follows: TGTGCCAGCAGCCCCGAGCCGGAGTATGGCTACACCTTC. This encodes CASSPEPEYGYTF.

V and J are TRBV11-2 and TRBJ1-1; TRBD1 matches at 8 bases. The CDR3 is 16 residues long. The germline CDR1 and CDR2 sequences are SGHAT and FQNNGV. V gave up 4 bases and J gave up 0 bases; unmatched junction bases: 7. CDR3 DNA: TGTGCCAGCAGCTCCAGGGGGCACTTAATGAACACTGAAGCTTTCTTT. Its translation: CASSSRGHLMNTEAFF.

V and J are TRBV5-6 and TRBJ2-7; D possibly corresponds to TRBD2 (6 bases). The germline CDR1 and CDR2 sequences are SGHDT and YYEEEE. V was pared by 0 bases and J by 4 bases, with 11 bases between. The CDR3 consists of 14 residues. CDR3 sequence: CASSLGRGRYEQYF. DNA for the CDR3: TGTGCCAGCAGCTTGGGGAGGGGACGGTACGAGCAGTACTTC.

The rearrangement uses TRBV13 and TRBJ2-5; 7 bases are shared with TRBD1. The CDR3 runs to 16 residues. Per germline, CDR1 PRHDT and CDR2 FYEKMQ (reference sequence). The V segment lost 3 bases and the J segment 1 base; nucleotides outside the gene matches: 8. The CDR3 loop is CASSFTQGTVQETQYF. The CDR3 DNA reads TGTGCCAGCAGCTTCACACAAGGGACAGTCCAAGAGACCCAGTACTTC.

The rearrangement links TRBV27 to TRBJ2-2; possibly TRBD1 for D (6 bases). Between the trimmed V and J ends, which lost 5 bases and 5 bases, there was a span of 12 bases. CDR1 is MNHEY, CDR2 SMNVEV, per germline (reference sequence). This CDR3 contains 14 residues. CDR3 residues: CASSPTRGTGELFF. The CDR3 bases are TGTGCCAGCAGTCCCACTAGGGGGACCGGGGAGCTGTTTTTT.

As to this clone: This sample also contains other DNA sequences that code for the same CDR3. The chain uses TRBV10-1 and TRBJ1-1, with a weak D call TRBD1 (5 bases). The V and J ends lost 4 bases and 0 bases respectively, with 6 bases between them. The CDR3 is made up of 13 amino acids. Germline values: CDR1 WNHNN, CDR2 SYGVQD (reference sequence). CDR3 DNA sequence: TGCGCCAGCAGTGGACAGCTGAACACTGAAGCTTTCTTT. The encoded protein is CASSGQLNTEAFF.

The genes are TRBV19 and TRBJ2-3, with TRBD2 matching 9 bases. J gave up 6 bases and V 3 bases, and 7 bases lay outside the gene matches. Germline V gene data show CDR1 as LNHDA and CDR2 as SQIVND (reference sequence). CDR3 length: 15 residues. In nucleotides, the CDR3 is TGTGCCAGTAGTATGTTTCCTAGCGGGGATGATACGCAGTATTTT. As protein: CASSMFPSGDDTQYF.

The rearrangement joins TRBV4-3 to TRBJ1-1; D is unresolved. V lost 3 bases and J 4 bases, leaving 12 bases between the germline ends. The germline gives CDR1 LGHNA, CDR2 YSLEER. The CDR3 extends over 14 amino acids. The CDR3 DNA follows: TGCGCCAGCAGCCACACTGGAGGGAGCACTGAAGCTTTCTTT. Translated, it gives CASSHTGGSTEAFF.

V is TRBV7-9 and J is TRBJ2-3; 8 positions agree with TRBD1. Germline values: CDR1 SEHNR, CDR2 FQNEAQ (reference sequence). This CDR3 comprises 15 residues. V dropped 4 bases and J dropped 5; count of bases not matched to a gene: 8. This chain's CDR3 is CASSSGQAGRDTQYF. DNA of the CDR3: TGTGCCAGCAGCTCGGGACAGGCGGGACGAGATACGCAGTATTTT.

The chain combines TRBV6-4 with TRBJ2-3, with TRBD1 identical over 9 bases. J gave up 4 bases and V 6 bases, and 8 bases lay outside the gene matches. Germline V gene lookup returns CDR1 MRHNA and CDR2 SNTAGT. This CDR3 region has 15 residues. The CDR3 loop reads CASREQGAFSDTQYF. The CDR3 DNA reads TGTGCCAGCAGAGAACAGGGGGCGTTTTCAGATACGCAGTATTTT.

This clone was observed once. This chain connects TRBV4-3 to TRBJ1-4, with D uncertain. Germline V gene data show CDR1 as LGHNA and CDR2 as YSLEER. Trimming stripped 0 bases from V and 8 bases from J, with 16 bases between. CDR3 length: 16 residues. The CDR3 DNA reads as TGCGCCAGCAGCCAAGATCGCCCGAACACCGGGGAAAAACTGTTTTTT. Its translation: CASSQDRPNTGEKLFF.

This clone appeared once. The chain carries TRBV19 and TRBJ1-6; D possibly corresponds to TRBD1 (5 bases). Trimming cost V 1 base and J 7 bases, with 11 bases left between them. The length of the CDR3 is 15 residues. Germline V lookup: CDR1 LNHDA, CDR2 SQIVND (reference sequence). The CDR3 DNA reads as TGTGCCAGTAGTATAGGGGCTCGGGGGAATTCACCCCTCCACTTT. Translated: CASSIGARGNSPLHF.

CDR3 residues: CASSLDGLRGNTIYF. Here the CDR3 DNA reads TGCGCCAGCAGCTTGGACGGGTTGCGCGGAAACACCATATATTTT. The chain joins TRBV5-1 to TRBJ1-3; the D is unclear. The length of the CDR3 is 15 residues. Trimming stripped 0 bases from V and 4 bases from J, with 11 bases between. Germline V gene lookup returns CDR1 SGHRS and CDR2 YFSETQ.

J is TRBJ2-1 and V is TRBV29-1; D is possibly TRBD2 (5 bases). Trimming took 4 bases from V and 0 from J, leaving 13 bases between them. The CDR3 consists of 15 residues. CDR1 and CDR2 from the germline V gene are SQVTM and ANQGSEA. This CDR3 is CSVVGDQSSYNEQFF. In nucleotides, the CDR3 is TGCAGCGTTGTCGGGGATCAGAGCTCCTACAATGAGCAGTTCTTC.

The chain joins TRBV5-4 to TRBJ1-6; 8 nucleotides line up with TRBD1. CDR1 is SGHNT, CDR2 YYREEE, per germline (reference sequence). The CDR3 contains 14 residues. V lost 4 bases, J lost 10 bases, and 7 bases stayed unmatched. DNA of the CDR3: TGTGCCAGCAGCCAGGACAGGGTCGGATCACCCCTCCACTTT. Its protein product is CASSQDRVGSPLHF.

This rearrangement joins TRBV10-1 to TRBJ1-5, with 8 bases identical to TRBD1. Germline V gene lookup returns CDR1 WNHNN and CDR2 SYGVQD (reference sequence). The CDR3 spans 17 residues. The trim removed 6 bases at V and 2 bases at J, leaving 12 bases unmatched. This CDR3 reads CASSEVQGATGNQPQHF. The CDR3 DNA follows: TGCGCCAGCAGCGAAGTGCAGGGGGCGACGGGCAATCAGCCCCAGCATTTT.

J is TRBJ2-2 and V is TRBV4-1, with D uncertain. This CDR3 is built from 15 residues. The V gene's germline CDR1 is MGHRA and CDR2 YSYEKL. V lost 3 bases and J lost 1, with 9 bases in between. DNA of the CDR3: TGCGCCAGCAGCCAGTTAATCTTGAACACCGGGGAGCTGTTTTTT. Translated: CASSQLILNTGELFF.

This clone was counted once. This sequence joins TRBV27 and TRBJ2-3, with D tentatively TRBD1 (5 bases). From germline, CDR1 is MNHEY and CDR2 SMNVEV (reference sequence). The CDR3 has 14 amino acids. V was trimmed by 3 bases and J by 2 bases, leaving 9 bases between them. CDR3 protein: CASSFAGPTDTQYF. The CDR3 DNA is TGTGCCAGCAGTTTTGCAGGGCCCACAGATACGCAGTATTTT.

This clone was recorded once. Here the CDR3 reads CASRGINTEAFF. As DNA, the CDR3 is TGTGCCAGCAGGGGCATCAACACTGAAGCTTTCTTT. The V gene is TRBV27, the J gene TRBJ1-1; no clear D. This CDR3 region has 12 residues. V was clipped by 6 bases and J by 2 bases, with 7 bases between them. Germline values: CDR1 MNHEY, CDR2 SMNVEV (reference sequence).

The rearrangement uses TRBV27 and TRBJ1-5, with D possibly being TRBD1 (6 bases). The CDR3 covers 15 residues. Trimming removed 5 bases from V and 2 bases from J, with 13 bases in between. Looked up from germline, CDR1 is MNHEY and CDR2 is SMNVEV (reference sequence). The CDR3 region is CASSGQPYGNQPQHF. CDR3 DNA: TGTGCCAGCAGTGGACAGCCCTATGGCAATCAGCCCCAGCATTTT.

The chain links TRBV14 to TRBJ2-7; unclear D gene. The germline V and J ends were trimmed by 1 base and 4 bases, with 8 bases remaining between them. This CDR3 comprises 13 residues. CDR1 is SGHDN and CDR2 is FVKESK in the germline V gene. CDR3 protein: CASSQGAFYEQYF. The CDR3 DNA reads as TGTGCCAGCAGCCAAGGCGCGTTTTACGAGCAGTACTTC.